This TCR beta chain was captured in a study of blood T cell repertoires in COVID-19. Profiling relied on immunoSEQ multiplex PCR, and the TCRdb table lists in-frame clones only, not all of them. The data contain 240,000 or so clones, roughly 86% of them singletons. V lost 6 bases and J lost 0, with 15 bases in between. CDR3 length equals 16 residues. CDR1 and CDR2 (germline): SNHLY, FYNNEI. This receptor was taken from a woman between 50 and 59 years old who had recovered from COVID-19. The chain couples TRBV2 to TRBJ1-3, with D perhaps TRBD1 (5 bases). Input material: PBMCs or T cells enriched from blood (not recorded which). As DNA, the CDR3 is TGTGCCAGCAGGGGAATTTGGGGGGGCTCTGGAAACACCATATATTTT. It specifies CASRGIWGGSGNTIYF. Full variable domain (missing parts from reference TRBV2 and TRBJ1-3): EPEVTQTPSHQVTQMGQEVILRCVPISNHLYFYWYRQILGQKVEFLVSFYNNEISEKSEIFDDQFSVERPDGSNFTLKIRSTKLEDSAMYFCASRGIWGGSGNTIYFGEGSWLTVV.